The 6 T cell receptor beta chains below all came from one sample that was sequenced in a study of early T cells in non-severe SARS-CoV-2 infection. TCRdb independently ran MiXCR on the 5' RACE reads; one entry per CDR3 protein. Of approximately 120,000 distinct CDR3 sequences listed, about 15% are singletons. Source material: whole blood. Receptors originate from an adult who was a healthcare worker with PCR-confirmed SARS-CoV-2 infection or an uninfected control (not recorded which).

This clonotype has a handful of counts. CDR3 loop: CASSFSPYEQYF. In DNA form, the CDR3 reads TGTGCCAGCAGTTTCAGCCCCTACGAGCAGTACTTC. The chain combines TRBV12-3 or TRBV12-4 with TRBJ2-7, with no clear D. The germline V and J ends were trimmed by 3 bases and 2 bases, with 5 bases remaining between them. This CDR3 has 12 amino acids.

This clonotype has just a few counts. The chain joins TRBV7-9 to TRBJ1-1; 8 bases fit TRBD1. V was pared by 10 bases and J by 1 base, with 2 bases of the junction left unmatched. The germline V gene encodes CDR1 SEHNR and CDR2 FQNEAQ (reference sequence). The CDR3 contains 12 residues. The CDR3 bases are TGTGCCACGGGACAGGAGAACACTGAAGCTTTCTTT. This translates into CATGQENTEAFF.

This clonotype was detected a few times. V is TRBV29-1 and J is TRBJ2-3, with 8 bases lining up with TRBD1. V shed 7 bases and J 0 bases; nucleotides not matched to a gene: 9. The CDR3 sequence is 15 residues long. CDR1 is SQVTM, CDR2 ANQGSEA, per germline. The CDR3 here is CSAFQGAYSTDTQYF. The CDR3 nucleotides are TGCAGCGCATTTCAGGGGGCGTACAGCACAGATACGCAGTATTTT.

This clonotype has just a few counts. This chain connects TRBV29-1 to TRBJ2-3; 8 nucleotides agree with TRBD2. The CDR3 is 14 amino acids. Germline V lookup: CDR1 SQVTM, CDR2 ANQGSEA. The V gene end was trimmed by 3 bases and the J gene end by 2 bases; junction bases not matched to a gene: 4. The CDR3 nucleotides are TGCAGCGTTGAGGGTAGCGGGGTCACAGATACGCAGTATTTT. This translates into CSVEGSGVTDTQYF.

This clonotype was observed a few times. V is TRBV6-1 and J is TRBJ2-1; TRBD1 matches at 7 bases. This CDR3 region has 15 residues. The germline V gene has CDR1 MNHNS and CDR2 SASEGT. Losses at the gene ends were 4 bases for V and 4 bases for J; bases not matched to a gene: 7. The CDR3 region is CASSVLGRGYNEQFF. The CDR3 DNA is TGTGCCAGCAGTGTGCTAGGCAGGGGGTACAATGAGCAGTTCTTC.

V usage is TRBV20-1 and J usage is TRBJ2-1; 7 bases line up with TRBD2. CDR3 length equals 13 residues. Losses at the gene ends were 6 bases for V and 4 bases for J; bases not matched to a gene: 6. The germline CDR1 and CDR2 sequences are DFQATT and SNEGSKA (reference sequence). As DNA, the CDR3 is TGCAGTGCCAAAGGCGGGGGATACAATGAGCAGTTCTTC. It specifies CSAKGGGYNEQFF.